This T cell receptor beta chain derives from a study of technical replicates of blood from a handful of donors. Method: immunoSEQ multiplex PCR; TCRdb's copy keeps in-frame clones and lacks some. The sample carries about 91,000 clones, roughly 90% recorded once. Trimming removed 1 base from V and 5 bases from J; junction bases left unmatched: 8. There are 16 residues in the CDR3. Germline V gene data show CDR1 as MNHEY and CDR2 as SMNVEV (reference sequence). The receptor's source is a human donor in good health. The sample taken for sequencing was T cells isolated from PBMCs. This sequence joins TRBV27 and TRBJ2-1, with 7 bases aligning to TRBD2. CDR3 bases: TGTGCCAGCAGTTTATATAATGGCGGGAGACACAATGAGCAGTTCTTC. This sequence encodes CASSLYNGGRHNEQFF.